This T cell receptor (beta chain) was identified during a study of regulatory T cells in long-lasting Graves disease. Study at large: Those Graves' patients who were newly diagnosed had been on antithyroid drugs under 3 months.

Specified time point: newly diagnosed GD, antithyroid drugs for less than 3 months. RNA from PBMCs was the source of the TCR library. As for this clonotype: What it recognizes is unknown.

Study conclusions and caveats: Favoring TRBV28, TRBJ1-2 and TRBJ2-5 was a feature seen in persistent disease.

CDR3 length: 15 amino acids. CDR1 and CDR2 (germline): SGHTA, FQGNSA. Unmatched junction bases numbered 5, after V lost 6 bases and J lost 4 bases. CDR3 regions were amplified by Arm-PCR using iRepertoire HTBI primers to build TCR beta libraries. TCRdb independently ran MiXCR on the multiplex PCR reads; one entry per CDR3 protein. The table lists under 450,000 distinct CDR3 sequences, approximately 10% of them singletons. The same sample was also used in a study of T cells in Graves' hyperthyroidism and ophthalmopathy. That report notes: Blood also showed most of the thyroid clonotypes that were expanded above 0.001.

Material: peripheral blood mononuclear cells (PBMCs), obtained at new diagnosis, from a patient treated with antithyroid drugs. The V call is TRBV7-2, the J call TRBJ2-7, with 14 nucleotides matching TRBD2. This receptor was taken from a young woman with Graves disease. The CDR3 reads CASRTGTSGSYEQYF. The CDR3, as DNA: TGTGCCAGCAGGACCGGGACTAGCGGGAGTTACGAGCAGTACTTC.